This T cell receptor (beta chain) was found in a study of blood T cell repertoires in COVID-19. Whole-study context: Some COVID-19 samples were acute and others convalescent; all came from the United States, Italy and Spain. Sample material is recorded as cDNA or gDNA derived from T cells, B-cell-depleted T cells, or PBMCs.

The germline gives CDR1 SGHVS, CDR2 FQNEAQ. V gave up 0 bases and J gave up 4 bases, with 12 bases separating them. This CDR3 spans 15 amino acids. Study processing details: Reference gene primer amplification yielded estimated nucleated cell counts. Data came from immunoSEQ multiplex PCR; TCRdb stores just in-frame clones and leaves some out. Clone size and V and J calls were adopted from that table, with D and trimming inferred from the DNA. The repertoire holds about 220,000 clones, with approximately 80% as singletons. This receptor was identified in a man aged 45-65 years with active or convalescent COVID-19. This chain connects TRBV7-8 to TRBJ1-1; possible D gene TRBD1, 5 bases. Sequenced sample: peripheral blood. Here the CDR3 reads CASSLAGALGTEAFF. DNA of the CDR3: TGTGCCAGCAGCTTAGCTGGGGCGTTGGGCACTGAAGCTTTCTTT.